The clone carrying this T cell receptor (beta chain) turned up a few times. Its antigen is not known. Through a sample-barcoded 5' primer and a J-beta primer mix, a second PCR was run for about 7 to 12 cycles. Each of the cDNA molecules was tagged by a template-switch adaptor with 12 random nucleotides. Each CDR3 protein is one row after TCRdb ran MiXCR on the 5' RACE reads. The table includes some 860,000 distinct CDR3 sequences, 45% to 70% detected once. The sample belongs to a study of blood T cells in healthy people across ages. Overall study: Roughly one uniquely barcoded beta molecule per two T cells was captured.

This CDR3 has 16 amino acids. CDR1 is SGDLS, CDR2 YYNGEE, per germline. J lost 1 base, V lost 4 bases, and 4 bases had no gene match. Whole-study findings and limits: In older individuals, TCR beta diversity per million T cells was lower, falling roughly linearly with age.

The receptor's source is a man aged 40-49 years in good health. The chain carries TRBV9 and TRBJ2-3, with TRBD2 matching over 12 bases. Sequenced input: blood. Here the CDR3 reads CASSTRTSGGTDTQYF. CDR3 coding DNA: TGTGCCAGCAGCACCCGGACTAGCGGGGGCACAGATACGCAGTATTTT.